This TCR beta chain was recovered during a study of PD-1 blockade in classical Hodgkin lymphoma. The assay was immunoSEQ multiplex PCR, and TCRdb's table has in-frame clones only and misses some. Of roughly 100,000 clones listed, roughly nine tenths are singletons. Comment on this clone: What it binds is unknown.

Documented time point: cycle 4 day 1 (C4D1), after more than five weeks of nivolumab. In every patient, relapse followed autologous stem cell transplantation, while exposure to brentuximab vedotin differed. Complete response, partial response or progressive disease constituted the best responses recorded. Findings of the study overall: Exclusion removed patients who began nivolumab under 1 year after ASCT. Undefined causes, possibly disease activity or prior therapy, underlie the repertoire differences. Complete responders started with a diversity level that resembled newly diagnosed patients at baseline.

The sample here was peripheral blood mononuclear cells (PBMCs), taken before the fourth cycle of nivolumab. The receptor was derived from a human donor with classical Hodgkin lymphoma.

The CDR3 DNA reads as TGTGCCAGCACCCGACTAGCGGGAGGCCCCTACGAGCAGTACTTC. Translation: CASTRLAGGPYEQYF. This rearrangement joins TRBV6-1 to TRBJ2-7; 13 positions agree with TRBD2. The CDR3 has 15 amino acids. Trimming at V came to 7 bases and at J to 2 bases, leaving 5 bases not matched to a gene. The germline CDR1 and CDR2 sequences are MNHNS and SASEGT.